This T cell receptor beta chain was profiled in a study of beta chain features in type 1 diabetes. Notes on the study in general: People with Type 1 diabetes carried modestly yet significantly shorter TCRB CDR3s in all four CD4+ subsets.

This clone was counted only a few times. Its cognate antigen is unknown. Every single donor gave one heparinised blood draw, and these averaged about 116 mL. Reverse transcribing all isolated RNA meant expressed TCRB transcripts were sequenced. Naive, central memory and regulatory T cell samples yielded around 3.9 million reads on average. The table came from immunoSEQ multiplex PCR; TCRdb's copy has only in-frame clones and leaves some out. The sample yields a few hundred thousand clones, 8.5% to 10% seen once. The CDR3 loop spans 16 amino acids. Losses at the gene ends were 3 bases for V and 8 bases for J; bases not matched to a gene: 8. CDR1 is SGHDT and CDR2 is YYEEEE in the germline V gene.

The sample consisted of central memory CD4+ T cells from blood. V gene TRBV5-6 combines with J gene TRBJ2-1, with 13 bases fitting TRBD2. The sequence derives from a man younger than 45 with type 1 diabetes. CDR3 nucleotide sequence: TGTGCCAGCAGCTCCCGGACTAGCGGGAGAAACGATGAGCAGTTCTTC. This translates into CASSSRTSGRNDEQFF.